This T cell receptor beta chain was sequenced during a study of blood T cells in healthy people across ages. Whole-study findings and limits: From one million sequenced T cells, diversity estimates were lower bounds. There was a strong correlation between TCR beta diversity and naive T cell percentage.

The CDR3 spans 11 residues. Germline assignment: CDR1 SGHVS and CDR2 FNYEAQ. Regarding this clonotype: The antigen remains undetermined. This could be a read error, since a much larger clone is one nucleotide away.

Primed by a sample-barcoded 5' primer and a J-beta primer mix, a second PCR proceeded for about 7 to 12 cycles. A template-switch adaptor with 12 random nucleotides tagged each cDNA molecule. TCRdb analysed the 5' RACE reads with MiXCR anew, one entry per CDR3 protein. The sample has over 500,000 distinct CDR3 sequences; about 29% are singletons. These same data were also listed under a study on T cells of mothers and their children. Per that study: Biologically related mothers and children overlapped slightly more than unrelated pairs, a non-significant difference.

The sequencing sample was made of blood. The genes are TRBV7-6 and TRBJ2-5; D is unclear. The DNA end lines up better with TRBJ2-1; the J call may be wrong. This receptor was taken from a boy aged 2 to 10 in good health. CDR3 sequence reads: CVSSLNNEQFF. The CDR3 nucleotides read TGTGTCAGCAGCTTAAACAATGAGCAGTTCTTC.